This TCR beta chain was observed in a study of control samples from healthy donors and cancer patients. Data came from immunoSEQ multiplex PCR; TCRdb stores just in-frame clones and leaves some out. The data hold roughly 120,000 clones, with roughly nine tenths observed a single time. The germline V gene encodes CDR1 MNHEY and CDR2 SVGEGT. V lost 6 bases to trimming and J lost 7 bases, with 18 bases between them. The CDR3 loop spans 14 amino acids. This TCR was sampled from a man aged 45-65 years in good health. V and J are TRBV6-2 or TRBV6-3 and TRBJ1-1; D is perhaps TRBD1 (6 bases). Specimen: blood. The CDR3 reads CASSSPGAPGEAFF. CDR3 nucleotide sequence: TGTGCCAGCAGCAGCCCAGGGGCACCGGGTGAAGCTTTCTTT.